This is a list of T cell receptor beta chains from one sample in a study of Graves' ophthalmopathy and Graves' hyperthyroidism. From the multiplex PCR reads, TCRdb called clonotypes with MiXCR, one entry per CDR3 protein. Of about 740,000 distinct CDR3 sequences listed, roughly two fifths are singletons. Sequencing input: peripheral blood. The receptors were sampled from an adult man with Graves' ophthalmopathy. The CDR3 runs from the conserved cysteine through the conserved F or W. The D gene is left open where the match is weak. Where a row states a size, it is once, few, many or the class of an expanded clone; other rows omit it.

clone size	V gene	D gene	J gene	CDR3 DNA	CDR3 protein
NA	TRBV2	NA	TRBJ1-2	TGTGCCAGCAAACCGGGACACCACGAGGATGGCTACACCTTC	CASKPGHHEDGYTF
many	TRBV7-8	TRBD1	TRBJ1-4	TGTGCCAGCAGCCGATCCGGGACAGGGGTAAAACTGTTTTTT	CASSRSGTGVKLFF
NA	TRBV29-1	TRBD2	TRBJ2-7	TGCAGCCCTCGGACTAGCGCCTCCTACGAGCAGTACTTC	CSPRTSASYEQYF
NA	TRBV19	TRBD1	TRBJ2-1	TGTGCCAGTAGTCGGGGACAGGGTACTATGGATGAGCAGTTCTTC	CASSRGQGTMDEQFF
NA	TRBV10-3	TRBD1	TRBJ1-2	TGTGCCACCCAAGCCGGGACAGGTGGCTACACCTTC	CATQAGTGGYTF
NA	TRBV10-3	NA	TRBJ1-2	TGTGCCATCAGTTACCTCCGCGGACACTTTCATGGCTACACCTTC	CAISYLRGHFHGYTF
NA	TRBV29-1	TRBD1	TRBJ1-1	TGCAGCGTTGTCTCGGACAGGGTGAACACTGAAGCTTTCTTT	CSVVSDRVNTEAFF
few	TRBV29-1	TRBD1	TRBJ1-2	TGCAGCGTCGTTCGGGGGGGACAGGGGGCGCGAGGCTACACCTTC	CSVVRGGQGARGYTF
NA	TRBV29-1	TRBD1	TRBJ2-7	TGTGCCTGGGGACAGAGGCCCTACGAGCAGTACTTC	CAWGQRPYEQYF
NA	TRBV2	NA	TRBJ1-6	TGTGCCAGCAGTGATGCCAGGGGATCACCCCTCCACTTT	CASSDARGSPLHF
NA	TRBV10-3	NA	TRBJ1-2	TGTGCCAGCAGTTCCGGGCTCGGAGACACCGGCACTTTGTATGGCTACACCTTC	CASSSGLGDTGTLYGYTF
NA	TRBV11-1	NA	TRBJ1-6	TGTGCCAGCAGCATAGATGGAGCCTATAATTCACCCCTCCACTTT	CASSIDGAYNSPLHF
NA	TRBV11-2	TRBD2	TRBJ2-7	TGTGCCAGCAGCCCAGCCGGGACTAGCGTCTACGAGCAGTACTTC	CASSPAGTSVYEQYF
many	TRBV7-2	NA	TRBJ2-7	TGTGCCAGCAGCCCGGTTAGGGTGACCTCCTACGAGCAGTACTTC	CASSPVRVTSYEQYF
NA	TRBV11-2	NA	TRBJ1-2	TGTGCCAGCAGCTCGCAGGTATCCCGGGGCTACACCTTC	CASSSQVSRGYTF
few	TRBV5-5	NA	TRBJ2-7	TGTGCCAGCAGGGACACGCCAAGCTCCTACGAGCAGTACTTC	CASRDTPSSYEQYF
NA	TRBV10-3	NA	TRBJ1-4	TGTGCCAGCAGTTACCTCTTGCGGTCGAGTCGTGAAAAACTGTTTTTT	CASSYLLRSSREKLFF
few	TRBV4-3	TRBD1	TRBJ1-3	TGCGCCAGCAGCTATGATAGACAGGGGCAAGGAAACACCATATATTTT	CASSYDRQGQGNTIYF
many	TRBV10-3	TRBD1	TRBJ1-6	TGTGCCATTACAGACAGGGAAGGTTCACCCCTCCACTTT	CAITDREGSPLHF
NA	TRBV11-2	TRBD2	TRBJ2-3	TGTGCCAGCAGCTTCCTCCTAGCGGGAGGGGGCTGGACAGATACGCAGTATTTT	CASSFLLAGGGWTDTQYF
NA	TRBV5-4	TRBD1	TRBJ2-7	TGTGCCAGCAGCCGGGACCGGACAGGGGGCCTCGAGCAGTACTTC	CASSRDRTGGLEQYF
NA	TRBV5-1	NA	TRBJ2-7	TGCGCCAGCAGCTTGGCCGGGGGACAGTCCTACGAGCAGTACTTC	CASSLAGGQSYEQYF
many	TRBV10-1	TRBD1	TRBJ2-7	TGCGCCAGCACCCCGAGGGGACAGGGGGCCTGGGAGCAGTACTTC	CASTPRGQGAWEQYF
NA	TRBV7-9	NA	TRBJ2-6	TGTGCCGGCAGCCAGTGGATCTCTGGGGCCAACGTCCTGACCTTC	CAGSQWISGANVLTF
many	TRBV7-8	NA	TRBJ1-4	TGTGCCAGCAGCTTAGAGGGGAGCAGTAATGAAAAACTGTTTTTT	CASSLEGSSNEKLFF
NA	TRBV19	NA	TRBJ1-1	TGTGCCAGTAGTATTCCCCTCGGACTGAACACTGAAGCTTTCTTT	CASSIPLGLNTEAFF
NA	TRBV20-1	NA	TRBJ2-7	TGCAGTGCTACCCCAGGGGATGGCGGCTACGAGCAGTACTTC	CSATPGDGGYEQYF
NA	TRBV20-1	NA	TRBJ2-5	TGCAGTGCTAGAACGGGGGTTGGCGAGACCCAGTACTTC	CSARTGVGETQYF
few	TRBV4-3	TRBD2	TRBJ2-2	TGCGCCAGCAGCCGACTAGCCAGTAACACCGGGGAGCTGTTTTTT	CASSRLASNTGELFF
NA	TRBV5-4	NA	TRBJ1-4	TGTGCCAGCAGCTCGGGGACATCGGCAACTAATGAAAAACTGTTTTTT	CASSSGTSATNEKLFF
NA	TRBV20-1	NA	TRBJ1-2	TGCAGTGCTAGAAGTTATCGGGGGAATCGGGATGGCTACACCTTC	CSARSYRGNRDGYTF
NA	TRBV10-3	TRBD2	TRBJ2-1	TGTGCCATAGGACTAGCGGGGGGCTACAATGAGCAGTTCTTC	CAIGLAGGYNEQFF
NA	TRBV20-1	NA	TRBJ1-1	TGCAGTGCTAATCGGGACACTGAAGCTTTCTTT	CSANRDTEAFF
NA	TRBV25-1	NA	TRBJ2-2	TGTGCCAGCTCACCAATTGTGGGGACCGGGGAGCTGTTTTTT	CASSPIVGTGELFF
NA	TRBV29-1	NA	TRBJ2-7	TGCAGCGTGACAGCAACCTACGAGCAGTACTTC	CSVTATYEQYF
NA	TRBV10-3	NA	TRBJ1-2	TGTGCCATCAGTGAGGGTGCGGGCGGCTACACCTTC	CAISEGAGGYTF
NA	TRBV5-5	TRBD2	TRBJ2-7	TGTGCCAGCAGCTTGGCTCCGGGAGGCAACTACGAGCAGTACTTC	CASSLAPGGNYEQYF
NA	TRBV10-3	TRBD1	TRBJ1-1	TGTGCCATCAGCGGAGGACAGGCCGGGAACACTGAAGCTTTCTTT	CAISGGQAGNTEAFF
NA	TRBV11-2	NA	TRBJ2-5	TGTGCCAGCAGCCCCAGTGGGGCCTCCCCAGAGACCCAGTACTTC	CASSPSGASPETQYF
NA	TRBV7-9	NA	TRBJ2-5	TGTGCCAGCAGCTTAGGACCCCTAAGACTAGTTCTTTCGGAGACCCAGTACTTC	CASSLGPLRLVLSETQYF
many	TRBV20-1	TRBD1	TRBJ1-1	TGCAGTGCTAGGACAGGGGGCACTGAAGCTTTCTTT	CSARTGGTEAFF
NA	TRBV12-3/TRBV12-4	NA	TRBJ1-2	TGTGCCAGCAGTTGGGGCGGGGGGGCAAGTGGCTACACCTTC	CASSWGGGASGYTF
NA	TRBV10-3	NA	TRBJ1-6	TGTGCCATCAGTGACGGTGATTCACCCCTCCACTTT	CAISDGDSPLHF
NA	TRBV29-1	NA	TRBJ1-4	TGCAGCGCAACGGTGGCGGAATGTAATGAAAAACTGTTTTTT	CSATVAECNEKLFF
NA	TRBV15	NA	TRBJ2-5	TGTGCCACCAGCAGCGAGATCTCCCAGTACTTC	CATSSEISQYF
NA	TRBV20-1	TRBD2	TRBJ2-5	TGCAGTGCCCAATTCCCGGCTAGCGGGAACCAAGAGACCCAGTACTTC	CSAQFPASGNQETQYF
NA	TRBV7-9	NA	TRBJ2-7	TGTGCCAGCACCTATCCCAAAGGGACGACGGATGAGCAGTACTTC	CASTYPKGTTDEQYF